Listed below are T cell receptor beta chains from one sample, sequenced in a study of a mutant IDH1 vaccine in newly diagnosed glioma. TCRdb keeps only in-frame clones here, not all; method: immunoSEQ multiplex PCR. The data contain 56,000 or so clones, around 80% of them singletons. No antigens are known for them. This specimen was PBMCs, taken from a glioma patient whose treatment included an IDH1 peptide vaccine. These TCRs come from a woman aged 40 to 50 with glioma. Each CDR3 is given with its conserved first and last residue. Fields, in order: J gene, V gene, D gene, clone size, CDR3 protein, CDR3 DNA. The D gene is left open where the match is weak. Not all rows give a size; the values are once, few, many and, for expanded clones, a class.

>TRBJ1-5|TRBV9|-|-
CASSVGVNQPQHF
TGTGCCAGCAGCGTAGGGGTAAATCAGCCCCAGCATTTT
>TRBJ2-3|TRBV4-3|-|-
CASSQDGGGLRDTQYF
TGCGCCAGCAGCCAAGACGGAGGGGGGCTTAGAGATACGCAGTATTTT
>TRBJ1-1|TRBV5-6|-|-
CASSLGPGTDTEAFF
TGTGCCAGCAGCTTGGGTCCAGGGACGGACACTGAAGCTTTCTTT
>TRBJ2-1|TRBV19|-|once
CASKSGYNEQFF
TGTGCCAGTAAATCAGGCTACAATGAGCAGTTCTTC
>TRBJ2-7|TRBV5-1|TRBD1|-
CASSLGDRAVRYF
TGCGCCAGCAGCTTGGGGGACAGGGCGGTGAGGTACTTC
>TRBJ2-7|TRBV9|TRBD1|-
CASSPGQGAIYEQYF
TGTGCCAGCAGCCCCGGACAGGGGGCGATCTACGAGCAGTACTTC
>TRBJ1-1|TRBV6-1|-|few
CASSEAVFNTEAFF
TGTGCCAGCAGTGAGGCCGTTTTTAACACTGAAGCTTTCTTT
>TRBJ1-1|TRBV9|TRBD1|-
CASSLGQMNTEAFF
TGTGCCAGCAGCCTGGGACAGATGAACACTGAAGCTTTCTTT
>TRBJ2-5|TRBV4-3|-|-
CASSQDWGGGTQYF
TGCGCCAGCAGCCAAGATTGGGGGGGCGGGACCCAGTACTTC
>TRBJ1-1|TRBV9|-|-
CASSWGEGPEAFF
TGTGCCAGCAGCTGGGGAGAGGGGCCTGAAGCTTTCTTT
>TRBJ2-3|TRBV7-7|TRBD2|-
CASSSLAGVADTQYF
TGTGCTAGCAGCTCGCTAGCGGGGGTAGCAGATACGCAGTATTTT
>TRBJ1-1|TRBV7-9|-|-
CASSPIDYRSGEAFF
TGTGCCAGCAGCCCTATAGACTACAGGTCAGGGGAAGCTTTCTTT
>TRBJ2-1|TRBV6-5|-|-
CASSYSRENEQFF
TGTGCCAGCAGTTACTCCAGGGAGAATGAGCAGTTCTTC
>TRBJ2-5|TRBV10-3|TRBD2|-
CASRDSGDQETQYF
TGTGCCTCCCGTGATAGCGGGGACCAAGAGACCCAGTACTTC
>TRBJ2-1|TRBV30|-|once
CAWHEVGGSYNEQFF
TGTGCCTGGCATGAAGTCGGGGGCTCCTACAATGAGCAGTTCTTC
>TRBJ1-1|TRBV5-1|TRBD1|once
CASSYDPGQGTEAFF
TGCGCCAGCAGCTACGACCCGGGACAGGGGACTGAAGCTTTCTTT
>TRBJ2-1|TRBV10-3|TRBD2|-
CAVGGGNEQFF
TGTGCCGTGGGGGGGGGCAATGAGCAGTTCTTC
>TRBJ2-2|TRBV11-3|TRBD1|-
CASSLGQGDTGELFF
TGTGCCAGCAGCTTGGGACAGGGCGACACCGGGGAGCTGTTTTTT
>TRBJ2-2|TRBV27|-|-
CASSLLRGVGEAGELFF
TGTGCCAGCAGTTTATTAAGAGGAGTGGGGGAGGCCGGGGAGCTGTTTTTT
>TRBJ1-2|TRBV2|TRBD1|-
CASSGTGANYGYTF
TGTGCCAGCAGCGGGACAGGGGCTAACTATGGCTACACCTTC
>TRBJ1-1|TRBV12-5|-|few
CASGFISAGPTEAFF
TGTGCTAGTGGTTTTATCTCCGCAGGGCCCACTGAAGCTTTCTTT
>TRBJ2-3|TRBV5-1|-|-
CASSLAPGSTDTQYF
TGCGCCAGCAGCTTGGCCCCAGGGAGCACAGATACGCAGTATTTT
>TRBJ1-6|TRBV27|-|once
CASSLVGGGSPLHF
TGTGCCAGCAGTTTAGTAGGAGGAGGGTCACCCCTCCACTTT
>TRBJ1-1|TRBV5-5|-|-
CASSGHGENTEAFF
TGTGCCAGCAGCGGGCACGGAGAAAACACTGAAGCTTTCTTT
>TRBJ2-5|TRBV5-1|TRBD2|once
CASSWGEGLGIRTLQETQYF
TGCGCCAGCAGCTGGGGGGAGGGATTGGGAATCCGGACACTCCAAGAGACCCAGTACTTC
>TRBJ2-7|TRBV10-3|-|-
CAISESVSSYEQYF
TGTGCCATCAGTGAGTCGGTCAGCTCCTACGAGCAGTACTTC
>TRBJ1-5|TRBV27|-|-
CASSPDSPNQPQHF
TGTGCCAGCAGCCCGGACTCGCCTAATCAGCCCCAGCATTTT
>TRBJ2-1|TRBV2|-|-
CASREAPPGQFF
TGTGCCAGCAGAGAAGCCCCCCCGGGCCAGTTCTTC
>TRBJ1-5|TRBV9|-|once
CASSVGGALGQPQHF
TGTGCCAGCAGCGTAGGTGGAGCTTTGGGGCAGCCCCAGCATTTT
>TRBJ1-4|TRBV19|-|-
CASNEGSAPKLFF
TGTGCCAGTAACGAGGGATCGGCCCCTAAACTGTTTTTT
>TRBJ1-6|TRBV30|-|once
CAWRSGVYNSPLHF
TGTGCCTGGAGGTCGGGGGTATATAATTCACCCCTCCACTTT
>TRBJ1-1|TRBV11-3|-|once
CASSLSAANTEAFF
TGTGCCAGCAGCTTGTCGGCAGCGAACACTGAAGCTTTCTTT
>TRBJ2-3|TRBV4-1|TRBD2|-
CASSQWIGAGGTDTQYF
TGCGCCAGCAGCCAATGGATCGGGGCGGGAGGCACAGATACGCAGTATTTT
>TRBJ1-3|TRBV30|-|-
CAWSPTYDRNTIYF
TGTGCCTGGAGTCCGACATATGATAGAAACACCATATATTTT
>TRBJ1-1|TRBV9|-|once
CASSVDLRAEQMNTEAFF
TGTGCCAGCAGCGTAGATCTCCGGGCCGAACAAATGAACACTGAAGCTTTCTTT
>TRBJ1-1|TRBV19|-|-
CASSNLRNTEAFF
TGTGCCAGTAGTAACCTCCGGAACACTGAAGCTTTCTTT
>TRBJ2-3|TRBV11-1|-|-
CASSPLGGYTDTQYF
TGTGCCAGCAGCCCCCTCGGGGGCTACACAGATACGCAGTATTTT
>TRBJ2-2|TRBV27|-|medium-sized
CASMTTSTGELFF
TGTGCCAGCATGACTACAAGTACCGGGGAGCTGTTTTTT
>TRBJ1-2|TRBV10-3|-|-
CAIGEKGYTF
TGTGCCATTGGGGAGAAGGGCTACACCTTC
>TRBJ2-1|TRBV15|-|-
CATLRKEGNEQFF
TGTGCCACCCTAAGGAAGGAAGGCAATGAGCAGTTCTTC
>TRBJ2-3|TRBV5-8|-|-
CASSFRGVTGGDTQYF
TGTGCCAGCAGCTTCCGGGGGGTTACAGGGGGAGATACGCAGTATTTT
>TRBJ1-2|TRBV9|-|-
CASSVDRDTGNYGYTF
TGTGCCAGCAGCGTAGACCGGGACACTGGTAACTATGGCTACACCTTC
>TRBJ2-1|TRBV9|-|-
CASSANSASSYNEQFF
TGTGCCAGCAGCGCAAACAGCGCCAGCTCCTACAATGAGCAGTTCTTC
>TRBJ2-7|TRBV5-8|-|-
CASSLSRVEEDF
TGTGCCAGCAGCTTGTCCCGGGTGGAAGAGGACTTC
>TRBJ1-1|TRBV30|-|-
CAWSSGGMAFF
TGTGCCTGGAGTTCGGGTGGGATGGCTTTCTTT
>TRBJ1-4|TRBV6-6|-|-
CASSYSGQEVGEKLFF
TGTGCCAGCAGTTATTCAGGGCAGGAGGTTGGTGAAAAACTGTTTTTT
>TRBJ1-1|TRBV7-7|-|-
CASSIHPNTEAFF
TGTGCTAGCAGCATACATCCCAACACTGAAGCTTTCTTT
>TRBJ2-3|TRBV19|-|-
CASSIGTDTQYF
TGTGCCAGTAGTATCGGGACAGATACGCAGTATTTT
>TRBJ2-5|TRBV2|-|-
CASSIPTPLKETQYF
TGTGCCAGCAGTATTCCGACTCCTCTCAAAGAGACCCAGTACTTC
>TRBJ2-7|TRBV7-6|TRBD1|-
CASRAEGQNSYEQYF
TGTGCCAGCAGAGCTGAGGGACAGAACTCCTACGAGCAGTACTTC
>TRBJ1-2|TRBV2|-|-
CASTNGEDYGYTF
TGTGCCAGCACTAATGGGGAAGACTATGGCTACACCTTC
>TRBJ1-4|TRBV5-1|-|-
CASSLTGKTNEKLFF
TGCGCCAGCAGCTTAACAGGGAAGACTAATGAAAAACTGTTTTTT
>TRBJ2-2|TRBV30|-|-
CAWSWGASTGELFF
TGTGCCTGGAGTTGGGGGGCCAGCACCGGGGAGCTGTTTTTT